Given below is one TCR beta chain in context. Original processing notes: Nucleated cell counts were estimated from reference gene primer amplification. Produced via immunoSEQ multiplex PCR; TCRdb's table is partial and in-frame only. V, J and clone size derive from that table, while D and trimming were established from the DNA sequence. The sample holds around 45,000 clones, around 80% seen once. From germline, CDR1 is LGHDT and CDR2 YNNKEL (reference sequence). The CDR3 loop spans 14 amino acids. V shed 4 bases, J shed 7 bases, and the junction held 5 bases outside the gene matches. This sample is part of a study of blood T cell repertoires in COVID-19.

The chain is built from TRBV3-1 (or the pseudogene TRBV3-2) and TRBJ2-1, with 9 positions matching TRBD2. Sample: peripheral blood. The sequence derives from a man aged 80 or over in a cohort sampled during active COVID-19. The CDR3 DNA reads as TGTGCCAGCAGCCCGTCTAGCGGGACGAATGAGCAGTTCTTC. Its protein is CASSPSSGTNEQFF.